The 5 T cell receptor beta chains below come from one sample, sequenced in a study of beta chain features in type 1 diabetes. What was sequenced were expressed TCRB transcripts, since all of the isolated RNA had been reverse transcribed. Some clones are missing from TCRdb's copy, which holds only in-frame ones; the method was immunoSEQ multiplex PCR. The sample has a few hundred thousand clones, under 13% seen once. The specimen sequenced was central memory CD4+ T cells from blood. These receptors were obtained from a man younger than 30 in good health.

This rearrangement joins TRBV19 to TRBJ2-3, with no clear D. Germline CDR1 reads LNHDA; CDR2 reads SQIVND (reference sequence). The CDR3 spans 16 residues. Trimming left V 5 bases short and J 0 bases short, with 15 bases between. CDR3 loop: CASSAQLAASTDTQYF. The CDR3 nucleotides are TGTGCCAGTAGTGCCCAGCTGGCAGCTAGCACAGATACGCAGTATTTT.

This clone has just a few counts. V usage is TRBV28 and J usage is TRBJ2-7; TRBD2 matches 8 bases. Germline loops: CDR1 MDHEN, CDR2 SYDVKM. This CDR3 contains 15 residues. J gave up 0 bases and V 8 bases, and 9 bases lay outside the gene matches. CDR3 in DNA: TGTGCCAGCCAGATAGCGGGATCCGGCTCCTACGAGCAGTACTTC. Protein sequence: CASQIAGSGSYEQYF.

This clone is a singleton in its sample. A much more abundant neighbour one base away suggests this may be a read error. The gene calls are TRBV4-3 and TRBJ2-2; 11 positions agree with TRBD1. This CDR3 has 18 residues. Looked up from germline, CDR1 is LGHNA and CDR2 is YSLEER. V was clipped by 2 bases and J by 2 bases; unmatched bases: 7. CDR3 sequence (DNA): TGCGCCAGCAGCCAACAGCCGGGACAGGGGGGTAACACCGGGGAGCTGTTTTTT. It specifies CASSQQPGQGGNTGELFF.

This clone appeared a few times. This chain joins TRBV7-2 and TRBJ1-3; weak D call: TRBD1 (6 bases). This CDR3 region has 14 residues. Looked up from germline, CDR1 is SGHTA and CDR2 is FQGNSA. V lost 4 bases and J lost 2, with 9 bases in between. The CDR3 is CASSSGQTGNTIYF. Here the CDR3 DNA reads TGTGCCAGCAGCTCGGGACAAACTGGAAACACCATATATTTT.

In DNA, the CDR3 is TGTGCCTGGAGTGTAATGATGGGGTTTACACCGGGACATGGCTACACCTTC. This codes for CAWSVMMGFTPGHGYTF. The chain is built from TRBV30 and TRBJ1-2, with D possibly being TRBD1 (5 bases). Per the germline V gene, CDR1 is GTSNPN and CDR2 is SVGIG (reference sequence). The CDR3 covers 17 residues. V was cut by 0 bases and J by 6 bases, with 23 bases left in between.